This TCR beta chain was obtained from a study of cytomegalovirus exposure and HLA in healthy donors. The ends lost 1 base at V and 2 bases at J; junction bases unmatched: 5. The CDR3 covers 15 residues. Germline V lookup: CDR1 SGHTA, CDR2 FQGNSA. PCR primers comprised 60 Vbeta and 13 Jbeta primers. Measured with immunoSEQ multiplex PCR; TCRdb has only the in-frame clones, and not every one. The table has tens of thousands of clones, 65% to 80% seen once; the top ten hold 2.5% to 3.5%. A remark on this clone: Its antigen is undetermined.

Study conclusions and caveats: An Asian-associated ancestry cluster reportedly showed fewer N-insertions than the approximately 660-donor mean in a later analysis. Per a prior analysis, the majority of TCR beta V segments were productive roughly 90% or roughly 30% of the time. A later analysis found common viral pathogens apparently linked to several of the most significant clusters.

The chain combines TRBV7-2 with TRBJ2-7; TRBD1 agrees at 7 bases. The TCR sequence derives from a man between 25 and 39 years old in good health and CMV-seronegative. Sample: PBMCs. The CDR3 sequence: CASSLVWQGAYEQYF. In DNA, the CDR3 is TGTGCCAGCAGCTTAGTATGGCAGGGGGCCTACGAGCAGTACTTC.